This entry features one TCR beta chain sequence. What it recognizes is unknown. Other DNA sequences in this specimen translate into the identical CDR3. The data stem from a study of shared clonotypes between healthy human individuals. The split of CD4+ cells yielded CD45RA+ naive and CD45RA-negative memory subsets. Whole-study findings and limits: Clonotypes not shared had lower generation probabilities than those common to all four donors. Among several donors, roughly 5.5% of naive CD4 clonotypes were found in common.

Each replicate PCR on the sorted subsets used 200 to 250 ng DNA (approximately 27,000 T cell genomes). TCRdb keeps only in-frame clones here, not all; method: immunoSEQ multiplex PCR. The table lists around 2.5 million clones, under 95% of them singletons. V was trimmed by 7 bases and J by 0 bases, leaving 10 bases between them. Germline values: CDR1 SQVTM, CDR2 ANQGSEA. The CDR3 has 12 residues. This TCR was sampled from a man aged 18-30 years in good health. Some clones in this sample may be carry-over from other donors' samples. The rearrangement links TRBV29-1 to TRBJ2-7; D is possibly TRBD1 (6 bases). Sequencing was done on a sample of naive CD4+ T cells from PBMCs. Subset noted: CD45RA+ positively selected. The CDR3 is CSGGRSSYEQYF. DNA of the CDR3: TGCAGCGGGGGGCGTTCCTCCTACGAGCAGTACTTC.